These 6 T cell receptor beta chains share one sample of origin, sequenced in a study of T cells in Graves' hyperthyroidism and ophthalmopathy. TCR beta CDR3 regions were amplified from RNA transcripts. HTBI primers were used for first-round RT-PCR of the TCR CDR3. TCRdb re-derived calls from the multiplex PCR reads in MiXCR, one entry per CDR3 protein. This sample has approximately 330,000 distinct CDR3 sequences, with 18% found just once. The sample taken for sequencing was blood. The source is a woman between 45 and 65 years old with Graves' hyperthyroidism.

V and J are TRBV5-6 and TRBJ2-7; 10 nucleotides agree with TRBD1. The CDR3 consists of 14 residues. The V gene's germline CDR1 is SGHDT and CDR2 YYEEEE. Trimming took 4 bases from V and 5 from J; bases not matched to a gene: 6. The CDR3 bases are TGTGCCAGCAGCAGTGACAGGGGGCTCGACGAGCAGTACTTC. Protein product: CASSSDRGLDEQYF.

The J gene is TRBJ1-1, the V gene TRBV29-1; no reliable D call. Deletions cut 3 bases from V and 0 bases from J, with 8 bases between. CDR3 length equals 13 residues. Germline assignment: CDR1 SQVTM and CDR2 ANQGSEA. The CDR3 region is CSVDGDMNTEAFF. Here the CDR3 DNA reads TGCAGCGTTGACGGGGATATGAACACTGAAGCTTTCTTT.

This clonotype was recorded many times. CDR3 DNA: TGTGCCAGCTCGTGGGGGACCGATCAGCCCCAGCATTTT. It is translated as CASSWGTDQPQHF. V gene TRBV12-3 or TRBV12-4 combines with J gene TRBJ1-5; D might be TRBD1 (5 bases). The CDR3 runs 13 residues. V was cut by 8 bases and J by 5 bases, with 13 bases left in between.

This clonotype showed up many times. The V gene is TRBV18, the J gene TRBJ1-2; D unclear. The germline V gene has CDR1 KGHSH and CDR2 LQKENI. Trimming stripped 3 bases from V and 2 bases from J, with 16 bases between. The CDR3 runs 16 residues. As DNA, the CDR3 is TGTGCCAGCTCACCCTACTATCCACGGGAGAACTATGGCTACACCTTC. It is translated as CASSPYYPRENYGYTF.

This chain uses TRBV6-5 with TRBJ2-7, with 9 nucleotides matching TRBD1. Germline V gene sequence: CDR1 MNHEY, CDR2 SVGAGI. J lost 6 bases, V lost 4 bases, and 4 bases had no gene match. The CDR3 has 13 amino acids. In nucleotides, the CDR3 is TGTGCCAGCAGTTGGGACAGGGTTGGCGAGCAGTACTTC. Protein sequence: CASSWDRVGEQYF.

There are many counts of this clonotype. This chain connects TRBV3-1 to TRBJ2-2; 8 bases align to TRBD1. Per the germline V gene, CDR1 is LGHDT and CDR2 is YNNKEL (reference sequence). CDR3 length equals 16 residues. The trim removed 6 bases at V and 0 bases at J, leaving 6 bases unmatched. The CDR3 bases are TGTGCCAGCAGTTCCTGGACAGGGTCGAACACCGGGGAGCTGTTTTTT. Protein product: CASSSWTGSNTGELFF.